Shown below are 10 T cell receptor beta chains from a single sample sequenced in a study of T cells in Graves' hyperthyroidism and ophthalmopathy. The CDR3 regions of TCR beta were amplified from RNA transcripts. RT-PCR in the first round (using the HTBI primer set) targeted the TCR CDR3. TCRdb reanalysed the multiplex PCR reads using MiXCR and keeps one entry per CDR3 protein. The profile shows under 350,000 distinct CDR3 sequences, 12% to 15% of them singletons. Input material: blood. These receptor sequences come from a woman in her thirties or forties with Graves' hyperthyroidism.

This sequence joins TRBV11-2 and TRBJ2-1, with D hard to call. Trimming pared 1 base from V and 7 bases from J, leaving 14 bases between. Germline values: CDR1 SGHAT, CDR2 FQNNGV. This CDR3 has 15 amino acids. The CDR3, as DNA: TGTGCCAGCAGCTTAGGTGTTAGTTATGGAAATGAGCAGTTCTTC. Encoded protein: CASSLGVSYGNEQFF.

In its sample, this clonotype was seen a few times. This chain links TRBV3-1 with TRBJ2-3; D ambiguous. The CDR3 extends over 15 amino acids. CDR1 and CDR2 from the germline V gene are LGHDT and YNNKEL (reference sequence). The germline V and J ends were trimmed by 1 base and 0 bases, with 8 bases remaining between them. The CDR3 protein is CASSQGWDSTDTQYF. CDR3 DNA sequence: TGTGCCAGCAGCCAAGGGTGGGATAGCACAGATACGCAGTATTTT.

In this sample, this clonotype turned up many times. V is TRBV29-1 and J is TRBJ2-1; 14 positions agree with TRBD2. Germline CDR1 SQVTM, CDR2 ANQGSEA. The CDR3 spans 14 residues. The V and J ends lost 6 bases and 6 bases, in that order; junction bases with no gene match: 4. In nucleotides, the CDR3 is TGCAGCGTGGAGGGACTAGCGGGAGCCAATGAGCAGTTCTTC. Protein product: CSVEGLAGANEQFF.

The table lists this clonotype with many counts. V and J are TRBV28 and TRBJ2-5; tentative D call: TRBD1 (6 bases). Trimming took 5 bases from V and 7 from J, leaving 17 bases between them. The CDR3 extends over 14 amino acids. CDR1 is MDHEN and CDR2 is SYDVKM in the germline V gene. The chain's CDR3 is CASSPRGSRRTQYF. CDR3 bases: TGTGCCAGCAGTCCCAGGGGCTCTAGAAGGACCCAGTACTTC.

As for this clonotype: A much larger clone lies one base from this, so it may be a read error. This chain connects TRBV6-2 or TRBV6-3 to TRBJ2-3, with 8 bases that match TRBD2. The CDR3 sequence is 16 residues long. The germline V gene has CDR1 MNHEY and CDR2 SVGEGT. The CDR3 loop reads CASRSQEGLGTDAQYF. The CDR3 nucleotides are TGTGCCAGCAGAAGCCAGGAGGGACTAGGAACAGATGCGCAGTATTTT.

This clonotype has a handful of counts. A much larger clone lies a single base off, so this may be a read error. The chain uses TRBV5-1 and TRBJ1-2; 7 nucleotides match TRBD1. J gave up 8 bases and V 4 bases, and 8 bases lay outside the gene matches. CDR3 length: 13 residues. Germline CDR1 reads SGHRS; CDR2 reads YFSETQ. CDR3 loop: CASSGTETGGYTF. The DNA for the CDR3 is TGCGCCAGCAGCGGTACCGAGACAGGGGGCTACACCTTC.

This clonotype was seen at least ten times. The chain carries TRBV5-1 and TRBJ2-1; no reliable D call. The germline gives CDR1 SGHRS, CDR2 YFSETQ. Deletions cut 1 base from V and 5 bases from J, with 10 bases between. There are 14 residues in the CDR3. CDR3 DNA: TGCGCCAGCAGCTTGATGCCATCTAACAATGAGCAGTTCTTC. It specifies CASSLMPSNNEQFF.

V and J are TRBV7-9 and TRBJ2-3; the D call may be TRBD1 or TRBD2 (6 bases each). CDR1 and CDR2 from the germline V gene are SEHNR and FQNEAQ (reference sequence). The V end lost 4 bases, the J end lost 1 base, and 15 bases lay between the germline ends. The CDR3 totals 16 residues. CDR3 nucleotide sequence: TGTGCCAGCAGCTCCCCCGAGGGGGGAGGCACAGATACGCAGTATTTT. Residues: CASSSPEGGGTDTQYF.

This clonotype was picked up a small number of times. The chain uses TRBV19 and TRBJ1-1; D is possibly TRBD1 (5 bases). V was shortened by 6 bases and J by 4 bases, with 15 bases between the two germline ends. Germline loops: CDR1 LNHDA, CDR2 SQIVND (reference sequence). CDR3 length: 14 amino acids. CDR3 in amino acids: CASRTSGRATEAFF. DNA of the CDR3: TGTGCCAGTAGGACCTCGGGCAGGGCCACTGAAGCTTTCTTT.

This clonotype was picked up many times. The J gene is TRBJ1-1, the V gene TRBV2; possible D gene TRBD1, 5 bases. V was trimmed by 10 bases and J by 0 bases, leaving 12 bases between them. The CDR3 runs to 13 residues. From germline, CDR1 is SNHLY and CDR2 FYNNEI. CDR3 DNA sequence: TGTGCCACCATACAGGCTATGAACACTGAAGCTTTCTTT. Translated, it gives CATIQAMNTEAFF. The full variable domain, in which reference TRBV2 and TRBJ1-1 provide the parts outside the CDR3, is EPEVTQTPSHQVTQMGQEVILRCVPISNHLYFYWYRQILGQKVEFLVSFYNNEISEKSEIFDDQFSVERPDGSNFTLKIRSTKLEDSAMYFCATIQAMNTEAFFGQGTRLTVV.